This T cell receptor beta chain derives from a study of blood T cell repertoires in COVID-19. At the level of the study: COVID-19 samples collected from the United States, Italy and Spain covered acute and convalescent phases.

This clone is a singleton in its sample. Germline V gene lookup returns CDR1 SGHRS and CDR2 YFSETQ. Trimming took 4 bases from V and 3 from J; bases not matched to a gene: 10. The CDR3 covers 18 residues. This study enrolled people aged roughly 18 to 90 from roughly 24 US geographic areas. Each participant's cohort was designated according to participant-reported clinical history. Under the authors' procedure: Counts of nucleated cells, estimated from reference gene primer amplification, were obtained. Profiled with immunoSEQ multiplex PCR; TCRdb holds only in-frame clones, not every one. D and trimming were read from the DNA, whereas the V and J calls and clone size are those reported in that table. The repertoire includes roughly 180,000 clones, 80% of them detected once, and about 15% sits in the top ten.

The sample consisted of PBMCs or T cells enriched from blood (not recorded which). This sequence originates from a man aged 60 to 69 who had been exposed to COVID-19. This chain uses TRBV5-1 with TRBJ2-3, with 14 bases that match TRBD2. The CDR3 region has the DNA TGCGCCAGCAGCCCGGGACTAGCGGGAGTTTCTGGAACAGATACGCAGTATTTT. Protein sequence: CASSPGLAGVSGTDTQYF.